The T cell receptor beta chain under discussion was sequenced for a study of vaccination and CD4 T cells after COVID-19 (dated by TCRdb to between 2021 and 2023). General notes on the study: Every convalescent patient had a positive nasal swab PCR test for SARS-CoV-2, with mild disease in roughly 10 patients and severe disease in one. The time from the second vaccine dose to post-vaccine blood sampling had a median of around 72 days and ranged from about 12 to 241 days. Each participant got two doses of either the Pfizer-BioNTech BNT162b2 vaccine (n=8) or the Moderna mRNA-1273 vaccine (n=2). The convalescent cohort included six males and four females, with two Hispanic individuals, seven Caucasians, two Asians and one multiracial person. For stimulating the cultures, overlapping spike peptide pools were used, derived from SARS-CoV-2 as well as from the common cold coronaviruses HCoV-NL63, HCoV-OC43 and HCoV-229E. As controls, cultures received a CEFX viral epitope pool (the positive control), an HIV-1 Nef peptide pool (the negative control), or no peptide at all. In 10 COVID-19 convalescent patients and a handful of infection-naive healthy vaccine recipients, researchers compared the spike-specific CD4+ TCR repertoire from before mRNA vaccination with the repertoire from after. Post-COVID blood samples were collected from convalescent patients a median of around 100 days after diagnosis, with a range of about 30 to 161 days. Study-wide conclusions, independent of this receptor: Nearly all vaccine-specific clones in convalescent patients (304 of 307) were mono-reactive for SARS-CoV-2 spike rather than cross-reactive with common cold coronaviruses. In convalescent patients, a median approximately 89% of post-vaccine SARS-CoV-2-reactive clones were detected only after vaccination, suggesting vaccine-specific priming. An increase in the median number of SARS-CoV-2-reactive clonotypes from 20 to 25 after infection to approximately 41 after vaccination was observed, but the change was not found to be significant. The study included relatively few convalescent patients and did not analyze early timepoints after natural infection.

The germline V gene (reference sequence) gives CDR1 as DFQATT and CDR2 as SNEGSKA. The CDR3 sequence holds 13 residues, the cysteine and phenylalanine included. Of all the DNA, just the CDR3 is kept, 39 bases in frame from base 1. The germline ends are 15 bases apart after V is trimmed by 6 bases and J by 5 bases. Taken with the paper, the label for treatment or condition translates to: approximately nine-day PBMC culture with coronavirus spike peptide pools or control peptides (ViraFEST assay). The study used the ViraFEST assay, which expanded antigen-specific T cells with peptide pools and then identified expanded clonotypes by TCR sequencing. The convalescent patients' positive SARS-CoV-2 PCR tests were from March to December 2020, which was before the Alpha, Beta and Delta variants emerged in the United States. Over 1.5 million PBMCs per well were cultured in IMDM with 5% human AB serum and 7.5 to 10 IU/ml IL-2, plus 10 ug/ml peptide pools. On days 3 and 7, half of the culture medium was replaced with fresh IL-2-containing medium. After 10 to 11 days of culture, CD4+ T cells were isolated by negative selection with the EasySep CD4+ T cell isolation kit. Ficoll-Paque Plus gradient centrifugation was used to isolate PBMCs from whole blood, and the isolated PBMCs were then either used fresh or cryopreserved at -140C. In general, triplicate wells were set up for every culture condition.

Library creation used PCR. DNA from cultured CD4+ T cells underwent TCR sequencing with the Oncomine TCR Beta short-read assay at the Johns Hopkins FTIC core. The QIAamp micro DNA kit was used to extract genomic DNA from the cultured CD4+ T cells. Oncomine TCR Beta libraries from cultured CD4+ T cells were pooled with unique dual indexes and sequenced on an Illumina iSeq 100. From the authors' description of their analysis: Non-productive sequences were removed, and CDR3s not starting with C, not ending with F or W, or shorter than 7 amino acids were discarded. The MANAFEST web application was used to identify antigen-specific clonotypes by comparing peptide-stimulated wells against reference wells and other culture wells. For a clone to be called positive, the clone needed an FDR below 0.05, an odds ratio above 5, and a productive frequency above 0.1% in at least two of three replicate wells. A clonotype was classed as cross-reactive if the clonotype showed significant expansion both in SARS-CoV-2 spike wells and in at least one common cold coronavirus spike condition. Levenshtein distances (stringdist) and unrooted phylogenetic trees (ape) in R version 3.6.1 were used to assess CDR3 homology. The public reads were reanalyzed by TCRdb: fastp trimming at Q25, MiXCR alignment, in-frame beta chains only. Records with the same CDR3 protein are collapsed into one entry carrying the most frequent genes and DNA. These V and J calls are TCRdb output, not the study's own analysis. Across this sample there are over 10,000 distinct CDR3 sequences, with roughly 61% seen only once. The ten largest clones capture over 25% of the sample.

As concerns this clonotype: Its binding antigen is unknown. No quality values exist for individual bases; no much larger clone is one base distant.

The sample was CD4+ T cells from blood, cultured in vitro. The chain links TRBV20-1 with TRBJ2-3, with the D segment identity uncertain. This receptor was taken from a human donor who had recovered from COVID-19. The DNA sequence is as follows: TGCAGTGCCCCGAGAGTAGGGCAAGATACGCAGTATTTT. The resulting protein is CSAPRVGQDTQYF.